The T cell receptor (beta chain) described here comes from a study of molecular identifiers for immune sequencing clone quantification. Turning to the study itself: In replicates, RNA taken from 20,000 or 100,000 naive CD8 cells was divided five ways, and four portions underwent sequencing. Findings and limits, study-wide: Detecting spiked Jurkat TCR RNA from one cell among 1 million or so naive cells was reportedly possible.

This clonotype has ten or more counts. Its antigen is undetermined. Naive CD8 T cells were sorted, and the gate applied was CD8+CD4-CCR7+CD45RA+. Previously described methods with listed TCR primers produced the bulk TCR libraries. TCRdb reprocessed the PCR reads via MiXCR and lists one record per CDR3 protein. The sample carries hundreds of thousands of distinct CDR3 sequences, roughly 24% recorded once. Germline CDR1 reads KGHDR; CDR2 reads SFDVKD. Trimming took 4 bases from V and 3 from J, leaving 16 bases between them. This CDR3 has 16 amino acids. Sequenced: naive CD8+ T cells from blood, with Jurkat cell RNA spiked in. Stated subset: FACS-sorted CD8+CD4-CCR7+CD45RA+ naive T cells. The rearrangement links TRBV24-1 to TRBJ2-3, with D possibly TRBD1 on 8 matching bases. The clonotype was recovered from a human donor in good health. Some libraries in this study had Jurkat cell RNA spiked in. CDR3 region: CATSDSDREGTDTQYF. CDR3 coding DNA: TGTGCCACCAGTGACTCGGACAGGGAGGGGACAGATACGCAGTATTTT.